Below, one TCR beta chain is given with its context. The sample comes from a study of blood T cell repertoires in COVID-19. On the study more broadly: Acute-phase and convalescent COVID-19 samples originated in the United States, Italy and Spain. Nucleic acid was either cDNA or gDNA, and it came from T cells, B-cell-depleted T cells, or PBMCs.

This CDR3 comprises 10 residues. Germline V gene data show CDR1 as DFQATT and CDR2 as SNEGSKA (reference sequence). Trimming took 5 bases from V and 8 from J, leaving 7 bases between them. Original processing notes: Reference gene primer amplification gave estimated nucleated cell counts. The method was immunoSEQ multiplex PCR; TCRdb's version includes in-frame clones alone and lacks a portion of them. The V and J calls and the clone size are those of that table, but D and trimming were determined from the DNA. The data show roughly 140,000 clones, 75% to 85% seen once. The clonotype was recovered from a human donor with acute or convalescent COVID-19. The donor label of this sample is uncertain. V usage is TRBV20-1 and J usage is TRBJ2-1; D is unresolved. Sequencing was carried out using peripheral blood. The CDR3 DNA sequence: TGCAGTGCTTTCGACTATGAGCAGTTCTTC. This encodes CSAFDYEQFF.